This T cell receptor beta chain was retrieved from a study of blood T cell repertoires in COVID-19. As for the study in general: T cells, B-cell-depleted T cells, or PBMCs provided the cDNA or gDNA that served as material.

Participants spanned ages about 18 to 100 years and resided in 24 US areas. Participants' own reports of clinical history determined their cohort assignment. Original methodology: For nucleated cells, counts were estimated from reference gene primer amplification. The protocol was immunoSEQ multiplex PCR, while the TCRdb copy is restricted to in-frame clones and leaves out a portion. From that table come the V and J calls and clone size; the DNA was used to work out D and trimming. The sample carries approximately 230,000 clones, about nine tenths recorded once. CDR1 and CDR2 from the germline V gene are ENHRY and SYGVKD. This CDR3 has 12 amino acids. V was cut by 4 bases and J by 4 bases, with 7 bases left in between.

Sequencing input: PBMCs or T cells enriched from blood (not recorded which). The clonotype comes from a man in his forties who had recovered from COVID-19. V is TRBV10-3 and J is TRBJ1-1, with unresolved D. CDR3 coding DNA: TGTGCCATCAGTGTCGGTGGCACTGAAGCTTTCTTT. Translation gives CAISVGGTEAFF.